This T cell receptor beta chain was sequenced in a study of shared clonotypes between healthy human individuals. The naive CD8 subset, CD45RO-negative cells positively selected for CCR7, excluded terminally differentiated effector memory CD45RA+ cells. Measured with immunoSEQ multiplex PCR; TCRdb has only the in-frame clones, and not every one. The sample contains millions of clones, about 95% of which appear only once. Specimen: naive CD8+ T cells sorted from blood. This sequence originates from a man aged 18 to 30 in good health.

The chain's CDR3 is CAIREAGTEQYF. In nucleotides, the CDR3 is TGTGCCATCAGGGAAGCTGGAACCGAGCAGTACTTC. This sequence joins TRBV10-3 and TRBJ2-7, with unresolved D. V shed 6 bases and J shed 6 bases, with 12 bases lying between them. The CDR3 extends over 12 amino acids. Per the germline V gene, CDR1 is ENHRY and CDR2 is SYGVKD.